This T cell receptor beta chain emerged from a study of OX40 agonist ivuxolimab in advanced cancers. Study as a whole: Males comprised 82.7% of the group, whose mean age was approximately 60 years (range roughly 20 to 85). Patients with prior anti-PD-1, anti-PD-L1 or anti-CTLA-4 therapy were eligible; less than 50% had some.

V was cut by 2 bases and J by 1 base, with 9 bases left in between. Per germline, CDR1 MNHEY and CDR2 SVGAGI. This CDR3 has 15 residues. Repertoires were generated with immunoSEQ multiplex PCR, while TCRdb's copy carries only in-frame clones and drops some. The data hold 99,000 or so clones, with roughly 94% observed a single time. On this clone itself: Its antigen is not known.

Broader study findings: Mean expanded clone counts were higher in CD8+ than CD4+ T cells.

The genes are TRBV6-5 and TRBJ1-5; D possibly corresponds to TRBD1 (5 bases). This receptor was obtained from an adult with an advanced solid tumor such as melanoma, head and neck, liver or kidney cancer. Sample: CD4+ or CD8+ T cells sorted from blood, taken in a trial of the OX40 agonist ivuxolimab. CDR3 residues: CASSYRGASNQPQHF. The CDR3 DNA reads TGTGCCAGCAGTTACCGAGGGGCCAGCAATCAGCCCCAGCATTTT.